The 3 T cell receptor beta chains below all came from one sample that was sequenced in a study of Ad26.COV2.S vaccination and SARS-CoV-2 variants (dated by TCRdb to the early 2020s). The treatment or condition label on this specimen signifies: 15 to 20 received Ad26.COV2.S at low or high dose, single or two shots; about 5 received placebo; per-sample allocation not given. Repertoires of vaccine and placebo recipients were sequenced from samples taken on day 63 after the first injection. Receptor amplification or capture employed the immunoSEQ multiplex PCR assay. TCRdb carries this immuneACCESS record with in-frame sequences only. Its versions omit some clonotypes, under half of them owing to an unresolved V gene in the studies checked, with the rest unexplained. This sample lists under 250,000 clones; around nine tenths were detected once. The ten most abundant clones make up just under 3% of the sample.

The specimen comprised peripheral blood, sampled in a trial of Ad26.COV2.S vaccine versus placebo. The receptors were sampled from a person aged 18-65 years who received the Ad26.COV2.S COVID-19 vaccine or a placebo.

The gene calls are TRBV6-2 or TRBV6-3 and TRBJ2-3; tentative D call: TRBD2 (5 bases). Trimming cost V 1 base and J 9 bases, with 20 bases left between them. The germline V gene has CDR1 MNHEY and CDR2 SVGEGT. The CDR3 contains 16 residues. In DNA, the CDR3 is TGTGCCAGCAGTTACTTGGCAACCGAGGGCCTACGGACGCAGTATTTT. This gives the protein CASSYLATEGLRTQYF.

The V call is TRBV7-9, the J call TRBJ1-5, with unresolved D. The CDR3 extends over 13 amino acids. Germline values: CDR1 SEHNR, CDR2 FQNEAQ (reference sequence). V gave up 6 bases and J gave up 7 bases, with 13 bases separating them. Here the CDR3 reads CASSLAPGQPQHF. Written as DNA, the CDR3 is TGTGCCAGCAGTCTTGCCCCGGGCCAGCCCCAGCATTTT.

This chain joins TRBV29-1 and TRBJ2-1, with no clear D. CDR3 size: 14 residues. V was clipped by 6 bases and J by 2 bases, with 14 bases between them. Germline CDR1 SQVTM, CDR2 ANQGSEA. For the CDR3, the DNA is TGCAGCGTCGCCCACAGTTTAACCTACAATGAGCAGTTCTTC. This codes for CSVAHSLTYNEQFF.